These T cell receptor beta chains were read from a single sample in a study of CD8 T cells in ankylosing spondylitis. Using its own MiXCR run on the 5' RACE reads, TCRdb lists one record per CDR3 protein. This table has a few hundred thousand distinct CDR3 sequences, approximately 8% appearing once. Sequenced input: blood, either unsorted or a sorted T cell fraction (not recorded which). These receptors came from a male donor with ankylosing spondylitis. CDR3s include the opening cysteine and the closing phenylalanine or tryptophan. Fields, in order: V gene, J gene, clone size, D gene, CDR3 protein, CDR3 DNA. The D gene is left open where the match is weak. Expanded clones are given a class, and other clones once, few, many or no size at all.

TRBV27	TRBJ1-6	few	.	CASSYGAYNSPLHF	TGTGCCAGCAGTTACGGCGCCTATAATTCACCCCTCCACTTT
TRBV7-9	TRBJ2-1	few	.	CASSQSRGYNEQFF	TGTGCCAGCAGCCAAAGTAGGGGCTACAATGAGCAGTTCTTC
TRBV5-1	TRBJ2-3	.	TRBD2	CASSFRTSGRALITDTQYF	TGCGCCAGCAGCTTCCGGACTAGCGGGAGGGCCCTCATCACAGATACGCAGTATTTT
TRBV29-1	TRBJ2-3	many	.	CSVLGVSSTDTQYF	TGCAGCGTCCTGGGTGTTTCTAGCACAGATACGCAGTATTTT
TRBV11-2	TRBJ2-2	few	TRBD2	CASSTAGDHGELFF	TGTGCCAGCAGTACAGCGGGAGACCACGGGGAGCTGTTTTTT
TRBV25-1	TRBJ2-7	.	TRBD2	CASSQVSGTISYEQYF	TGTGCCAGCAGCCAAGTAAGCGGGACCATCTCCTACGAGCAGTACTTC
TRBV18	TRBJ2-1	.	.	CASSRLIGLENEQFF	TGTGCCAGCTCACGACTAATCGGACTTGAAAATGAGCAGTTCTTC
TRBV12-3/TRBV12-4	TRBJ2-6	.	.	CASSDNRVSGANVLTF	TGTGCCAGCAGTGATAACAGGGTTTCTGGGGCCAACGTCCTGACTTTC
TRBV5-1	TRBJ2-5	many	.	CASSFSGSQETQYF	TGCGCCAGCAGCTTCTCAGGGTCCCAAGAGACCCAGTACTTC
TRBV12-3/TRBV12-4	TRBJ1-6	few	.	CASSFPGTSPLHF	TGTGCCAGCAGTTTCCCGGGGACCTCACCCCTCCACTTT
TRBV12-3/TRBV12-4	TRBJ2-5	few	TRBD1	CASTMTGLETQYF	TGTGCCAGCACCATGACAGGGTTGGAGACCCAGTACTTC
TRBV5-1	TRBJ2-7	few	.	CASSPGGPAEQYF	TGCGCCAGCAGCCCAGGAGGCCCCGCCGAGCAGTACTTC
TRBV7-2	TRBJ2-5	few	.	CASSYWTGTQYF	TGTGCCAGCAGCTATTGGACGGGGACCCAGTACTTC
TRBV21-1	TRBJ2-4	.	.	CASSKANGEGLAKNIQYF	TGTGCCAGCAGCAAAGCAAATGGGGAGGGCCTAGCCAAAAACATTCAGTACTTC
TRBV11-2	TRBJ2-1	.	TRBD1	CASSSLGTGLNEQFF	TGTGCCAGCAGCTCCCTCGGGACAGGGCTCAATGAGCAGTTCTTC
TRBV11-2	TRBJ2-7	.	TRBD2	CASSSWTSGTGEQYF	TGTGCCAGCAGCTCTTGGACTAGCGGAACCGGCGAGCAGTACTTC
TRBV24-1	TRBJ2-7	.	.	CATSETDTGEQYF	TGTGCCACCAGTGAAACCGACACCGGCGAGCAGTACTTC
TRBV24-1	TRBJ2-3	.	TRBD2	CATEAGAGDTQYF	TGTGCCACGGAAGCGGGAGCTGGTGATACGCAGTATTTT
TRBV4-3	TRBJ1-5	.	.	CASSQDLAVTDPYQPQHF	TGCGCCAGCAGCCAAGATCTGGCGGTTACGGATCCCTATCAGCCCCAGCATTTT
TRBV12-3/TRBV12-4	TRBJ2-7	.	.	CASSNPPEVEGTHF	TGTGCCAGCAGCAACCCCCCGGAGGTTGAGGGGACGCACTTC
TRBV6-2/TRBV6-3	TRBJ2-2	.	TRBD1	CASSGLQGASNTGELFF	TGTGCCAGCTCCGGCCTTCAGGGGGCCTCGAACACCGGGGAGCTGTTTTTT
TRBV12-3/TRBV12-4	TRBJ2-4	few	.	CASSTAGGIQYF	TGTGCCAGCAGTACCGCGGGCGGCATTCAGTACTTC
TRBV4-1	TRBJ2-7	few	.	CASSQELPYEQYF	TGCGCCAGCAGCCAGGAGTTGCCCTACGAGCAGTACTTC
TRBV10-3	TRBJ2-1	few	TRBD2	CAISGTSEGHEQFF	TGTGCCATCAGTGGGACTAGCGAGGGGCATGAGCAGTTCTTC
TRBV7-9	TRBJ2-7	few	TRBD2	CASSRTSPTPYEQYF	TGTGCCAGCAGCAGGACTAGCCCCACGCCCTACGAGCAGTACTTC
TRBV12-3/TRBV12-4	TRBJ2-7	few	TRBD2	CASSFSGRGEQYF	TGTGCCAGCAGTTTTAGCGGGAGGGGCGAGCAGTACTTC
TRBV29-1	TRBJ2-7	.	.	CSVAGLTSSEQYF	TGCAGCGTTGCAGGCCTCACTTCCTCCGAGCAGTACTTC
TRBV7-2	TRBJ2-5	few	.	CASSLPTRPRTQYF	TGTGCCAGCAGCCTACCGACTCGCCCGCGTACCCAGTACTTC
TRBV15	TRBJ1-6	few	.	CATTTDYNSPLHF	TGTGCCACTACTACAGATTATAATTCACCCCTCCACTTT
TRBV5-1	TRBJ2-1	few	TRBD2	CASSLDLAGVYNEQFF	TGCGCCAGCAGCTTGGATCTAGCGGGAGTCTACAATGAGCAGTTCTTC
TRBV12-3/TRBV12-4	TRBJ2-1	many	TRBD1	CASSFRPGPGTGVYNEQFF	TGTGCCAGCAGTTTCCGACCCGGACCCGGGACAGGGGTATACAATGAGCAGTTCTTC
TRBV4-3	TRBJ1-1	.	.	CASSQEFGMFEAFF	TGCGCCAGCAGCCAAGAATTCGGTATGTTTGAAGCTTTCTTT
TRBV28	TRBJ2-5	.	.	CASSFGRTQYF	TGTGCCAGCAGTTTCGGGAGGACCCAGTACTTC
TRBV18	TRBJ2-2	few	.	CASRGRVNTGELFF	TGTGCCAGCCGGGGACGGGTGAACACCGGGGAGCTGTTTTTT
TRBV12-3/TRBV12-4	TRBJ2-7	few	.	CASSLNWDGGYEQYF	TGTGCCAGCAGTTTGAACTGGGATGGGGGCTACGAGCAGTACTTC
TRBV11-2	TRBJ2-1	.	TRBD2	CASSATSGRGNEQFF	TGTGCCAGCAGCGCAACTAGCGGGAGGGGGAATGAGCAGTTCTTC
TRBV6-4	TRBJ2-2	.	.	CASSDGLYTGELFF	TGTGCCAGCAGTGACGGCTTGTACACCGGGGAGCTGTTTTTT
TRBV6-1	TRBJ1-2	.	.	CASSPKGQVVYYGYTF	TGTGCCAGCAGCCCCAAAGGGCAGGTGGTTTACTATGGCTACACCTTC
TRBV28	TRBJ2-1	many	TRBD2	CASSVAGAYNEQFF	TGTGCCAGCAGTGTAGCGGGAGCGTACAATGAGCAGTTCTTC
TRBV15	TRBJ1-1	few	.	CATSRDSRGFEAFF	TGTGCCACCAGCAGAGATTCACGAGGGTTTGAGGCTTTCTTT
TRBV11-3	TRBJ2-1	many	TRBD1	CASSLGTGYGNEQFF	TGTGCCAGCAGCTTAGGGACAGGGTACGGCAATGAGCAGTTCTTC
TRBV20-1	TRBJ1-3	.	TRBD1	CSAVEGQGAGNTIYF	TGCAGTGCTGTCGAGGGACAGGGGGCTGGAAACACCATATATTTT
TRBV12-5	TRBJ2-5	many	TRBD2	CASGRGLAGLQETQYF	TGTGCTAGTGGCCGCGGACTAGCGGGATTACAAGAGACCCAGTACTTC
TRBV6-2/TRBV6-3	TRBJ2-7	many	TRBD2	CASSYSPAGVSAYEQYF	TGTGCCAGCAGTTACAGCCCAGCGGGAGTGAGCGCCTACGAGCAGTACTTC